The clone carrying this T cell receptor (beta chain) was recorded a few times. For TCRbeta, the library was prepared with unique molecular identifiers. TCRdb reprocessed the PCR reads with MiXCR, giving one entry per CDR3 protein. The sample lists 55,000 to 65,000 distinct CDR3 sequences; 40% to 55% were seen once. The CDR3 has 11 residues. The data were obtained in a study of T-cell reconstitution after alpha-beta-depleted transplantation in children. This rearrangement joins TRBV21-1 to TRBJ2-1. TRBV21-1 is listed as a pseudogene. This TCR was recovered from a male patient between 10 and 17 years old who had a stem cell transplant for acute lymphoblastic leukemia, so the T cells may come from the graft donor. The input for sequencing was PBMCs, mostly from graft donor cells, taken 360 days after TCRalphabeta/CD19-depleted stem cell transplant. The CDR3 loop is CASSISNEQFF. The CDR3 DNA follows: TGTGCCAGCAGCATAAGCAATGAGCAGTTCTTC.